This T cell receptor (beta chain) was sequenced for a study of early T cells in non-severe SARS-CoV-2 infection. Germline CDR1 reads SGHRS; CDR2 reads YFSETQ. CDR3 length: 14 amino acids. V lost 4 bases, J lost 5 bases, and 15 bases lay in between. Individual cDNA molecules were tagged with unique molecular identifiers, the study reported. TCRdb used MiXCR to reprocess the 5' RACE reads, holding one entry per CDR3 protein. The data contain about 71,000 distinct CDR3 sequences, roughly 15% of them seen just once; the ten biggest clones take up roughly an eighth. This clonotype was counted only a few times.

The specimen sequenced was whole blood. This receptor was identified in an adult who was a healthcare worker with PCR-confirmed SARS-CoV-2 infection or an uninfected control (not recorded which). The rearrangement uses TRBV5-1 and TRBJ1-1, with TRBD1 as a possible D gene (5 bases). The CDR3 coding sequence is TGCGCCAGCAGCCCTCACCCCGGGGGGACTGAAGCTTTCTTT. This encodes CASSPHPGGTEAFF.